This T cell receptor beta chain was obtained from a study of blood T cell repertoires in COVID-19. Turning to the study itself: The samples span acute and convalescent COVID-19 from the United States, Italy and Spain. The analysed material was cDNA or gDNA that came from T cells, B-cell-depleted T cells, or PBMCs.

The CDR3 is made up of 16 amino acids. The germline V gene encodes CDR1 MNHNS and CDR2 SASEGT. V dropped 5 bases and J dropped 1; count of bases not matched to a gene: 6. Original analysis: By means of reference gene primer amplification, nucleated cell counts were estimated. The table came from immunoSEQ multiplex PCR; TCRdb's copy has only in-frame clones and leaves some out. That table gives V, J and clone size, and the DNA gave D and trimming. The sample has tens of thousands of clones, less than 85% seen once. This sequence was found in a man between 60 and 70 years old with acute or convalescent COVID-19. Sequences were obtained from peripheral blood. This chain connects TRBV6-1 to TRBJ1-5, with 9 bases fitting TRBD1. The CDR3 nucleotides are TGTGCCAGCAGTAAAGGACAGGGGCTGAGCAATCAGCCCCAGCATTTT. This translates into CASSKGQGLSNQPQHF.